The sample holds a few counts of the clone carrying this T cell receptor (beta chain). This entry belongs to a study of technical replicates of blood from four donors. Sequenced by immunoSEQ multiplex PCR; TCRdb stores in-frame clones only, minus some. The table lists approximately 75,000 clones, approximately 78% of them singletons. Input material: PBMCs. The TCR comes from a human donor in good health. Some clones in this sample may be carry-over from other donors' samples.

CDR3: CASLQGPLNQPQHF. In nucleotides, the CDR3 is TGTGCCAGCCTACAGGGCCCACTCAATCAGCCCCAGCATTTT. The chain recombines TRBV6-1 with TRBJ1-5, with a tentative D call TRBD1 (6 bases). Germline CDR1 reads MNHNS; CDR2 reads SASEGT. The ends were cut back, 8 bases at V and 3 bases at J, with 14 bases in the middle. The CDR3 contains 14 residues.